The rows below give T cell receptor beta chains drawn from one sample of a study of shared clonotypes between healthy human individuals. Profiled with immunoSEQ multiplex PCR; TCRdb holds only in-frame clones, not every one. The sample includes over 1.4 million clones, roughly 96% seen only once; the top ten take roughly 1.2%. The sequenced sample was naive CD4+ T cells sorted from blood. Source of these receptors: a man aged 25-40 years in good health. CDR3s include the opening cysteine and the closing phenylalanine or tryptophan. D genes are given only for firm matches. Only some rows state a clone size, as once, few, many or a class for expanded clones.

v_call: TRBV5-1
d_call: TRBD2
clone_size: NA
j_call: TRBJ2-7
cdr3_nt: TGCGCCAGCAGCCTCCTAGCGGGAGGAACCGCCTACGAGCAGTACTTC
cdr3_aa: CASSLLAGGTAYEQYF

v_call: TRBV5-1
d_call: NA
clone_size: NA
j_call: TRBJ2-1
cdr3_nt: TGCGCCAGCAAGGTTTGGAGCTCCTACAATGAGCAGTTCTTC
cdr3_aa: CASKVWSSYNEQFF

v_call: TRBV7-6
d_call: TRBD2
clone_size: NA
j_call: TRBJ2-1
cdr3_nt: TGTGCCAGCAGCTTGTCACTAGCGGGATTAGGGAATGAGCAGTTCTTC
cdr3_aa: CASSLSLAGLGNEQFF

v_call: TRBV6-1
d_call: NA
clone_size: NA
j_call: TRBJ2-2
cdr3_nt: TGTGCCAGCAGTGAAAGGGGGGGGCCCCCCGGGGAGCTGTTTTTT
cdr3_aa: CASSERGGPPGELFF

v_call: TRBV27
d_call: NA
clone_size: NA
j_call: TRBJ2-5
cdr3_nt: TGTGCCAGCAGTAAACAGGGTTTCCAAGAGACCCAGTACTTC
cdr3_aa: CASSKQGFQETQYF

v_call: TRBV5-4
d_call: TRBD2
clone_size: NA
j_call: TRBJ2-7
cdr3_nt: TGTGCCAGCAGCTTCGGGACTAGCGGGAGGACGGGATCCTACGAGCAGTACTTC
cdr3_aa: CASSFGTSGRTGSYEQYF

v_call: TRBV7-9
d_call: NA
clone_size: NA
j_call: TRBJ2-1
cdr3_nt: TGTGCCAGCAGATACGAATATGAGCAGTTCTTC
cdr3_aa: CASRYEYEQFF

v_call: TRBV19
d_call: TRBD1
clone_size: NA
j_call: TRBJ1-1
cdr3_nt: TGTGCCAGTAGTACCTTGACAGGGGATTACACTGAAGCTTTCTTT
cdr3_aa: CASSTLTGDYTEAFF

v_call: TRBV4-1
d_call: TRBD2
clone_size: NA
j_call: TRBJ2-5
cdr3_nt: TGCGCCAGCAGCCAAGGTTTAGCGGGAGGAGGAGAGACCCAGTACTTC
cdr3_aa: CASSQGLAGGGETQYF

v_call: TRBV2
d_call: NA
clone_size: NA
j_call: TRBJ2-7
cdr3_nt: TGTGCCAGCAGTGAAGGCCCAGGGGGGATGTACGAGCAGTACTTC
cdr3_aa: CASSEGPGGMYEQYF

v_call: TRBV7-9
d_call: NA
clone_size: NA
j_call: TRBJ1-3
cdr3_nt: TGTGCCAGCAGCTTGGAGGGAGGGATCGGGACCATATATTTT
cdr3_aa: CASSLEGGIGTIYF

v_call: TRBV7-9
d_call: NA
clone_size: NA
j_call: TRBJ2-3
cdr3_nt: TGTGCCAGCAGCTTAACTGGGACCACAGATACGCAGTATTTT
cdr3_aa: CASSLTGTTDTQYF

v_call: TRBV6-5
d_call: TRBD1
clone_size: NA
j_call: TRBJ2-7
cdr3_nt: TGTGCCAGCAGAACCGGGACAGCGTTAGGAGAGCAGTACTTC
cdr3_aa: CASRTGTALGEQYF

v_call: TRBV2
d_call: TRBD2
clone_size: once
j_call: TRBJ2-7
cdr3_nt: TGTGCCAGCAGACAGCGGGAGCAACACGAGCAGTACTTC
cdr3_aa: CASRQREQHEQYF

v_call: TRBV7-7
d_call: TRBD2
clone_size: NA
j_call: TRBJ2-1
cdr3_nt: TGTGCCAGCAGCGTAGCGGGAGGAACCTACAATGAGCAGTTCTTC
cdr3_aa: CASSVAGGTYNEQFF

v_call: TRBV5-1
d_call: NA
clone_size: NA
j_call: TRBJ2-1
cdr3_nt: TGCGCCAGCAGCTTGATCCAGGGTGGGTACAATGAGCAGTTCTTC
cdr3_aa: CASSLIQGGYNEQFF

v_call: TRBV5-4
d_call: NA
clone_size: NA
j_call: TRBJ2-1
cdr3_nt: TGTGCCAGCAACCTTAAGGGGTCCTACAATGAGCAGTTCTTC
cdr3_aa: CASNLKGSYNEQFF

v_call: TRBV5-1
d_call: TRBD2
clone_size: NA
j_call: TRBJ2-1
cdr3_nt: TGCGCCAGCAGGGTCGGCGCGGGAGAGGCGAATGAGCAGTTCTTC
cdr3_aa: CASRVGAGEANEQFF

v_call: TRBV29-1
d_call: NA
clone_size: NA
j_call: TRBJ2-1
cdr3_nt: TGCAGCGTTGAATTTTCCGGGATATACAATGAGCAGTTCTTC
cdr3_aa: CSVEFSGIYNEQFF

v_call: TRBV6-1
d_call: NA
clone_size: NA
j_call: TRBJ1-5
cdr3_nt: TGTGCCAGCAGTGAAAGCCTCCAAACCCCAGGACAGCCCCAGCATTTT
cdr3_aa: CASSESLQTPGQPQHF

v_call: TRBV7-9
d_call: NA
clone_size: NA
j_call: TRBJ2-2
cdr3_nt: TGTGCCAGCAGCTTAGAGGGTCCCACCGGGGAGCTGTTTTTT
cdr3_aa: CASSLEGPTGELFF

v_call: TRBV6-4
d_call: TRBD2
clone_size: NA
j_call: TRBJ2-3
cdr3_nt: TGTGCCAGCAGTGACGGACTAGCGGGATCAGATACGCAGTATTTT
cdr3_aa: CASSDGLAGSDTQYF

v_call: TRBV9
d_call: NA
clone_size: NA
j_call: TRBJ2-2
cdr3_nt: TGTGCCAGCAGCCCGCCAGGGGCTTCGAACACCGGGGAGCTGTTTTTT
cdr3_aa: CASSPPGASNTGELFF

v_call: TRBV28
d_call: NA
clone_size: NA
j_call: TRBJ1-4
cdr3_nt: TGTGCCAGCAGCAGGGCGCATGAAAAACTGTTTTTT
cdr3_aa: CASSRAHEKLFF

v_call: TRBV19
d_call: NA
clone_size: NA
j_call: TRBJ2-7
cdr3_nt: TGTGCCAGTAGTCCCGGGACGGCACTTTTCTCCTACGAGCAGTACTTC
cdr3_aa: CASSPGTALFSYEQYF

v_call: TRBV2
d_call: TRBD1
clone_size: NA
j_call: TRBJ1-1
cdr3_nt: TGTGCCAGCAGTGAGGGACAGGGGGTGTCTGAAGCTTTCTTT
cdr3_aa: CASSEGQGVSEAFF

v_call: TRBV6-5
d_call: NA
clone_size: once
j_call: TRBJ1-5
cdr3_nt: TGTGCCAGCAGAAGAGACGGTAGCAATCAGCCCCAGCATTTT
cdr3_aa: CASRRDGSNQPQHF

v_call: TRBV6-5
d_call: NA
clone_size: NA
j_call: TRBJ2-2
cdr3_nt: TGTGCCAGCAGTTATCTAATGGTTGGAAACACCGGGGAGCTGTTTTTT
cdr3_aa: CASSYLMVGNTGELFF

v_call: TRBV7-2
d_call: NA
clone_size: NA
j_call: TRBJ1-4
cdr3_nt: TGTGCCAGCAGCTTGTTGGGCTCAAGTGGGGCTAATGAAAAACTGTTTTTT
cdr3_aa: CASSLLGSSGANEKLFF

v_call: TRBV13
d_call: TRBD2
clone_size: NA
j_call: TRBJ2-2
cdr3_nt: TGTGCCAGCAGCAAAATCATCCAGCGGGAGAGTGGCGGGAGGGAGCTGTTTTTT
cdr3_aa: CASSKIIQRESGGRELFF

v_call: TRBV7-8
d_call: TRBD2
clone_size: NA
j_call: TRBJ2-7
cdr3_nt: TGTGCCAGCAGCTTAGCGAGACTAGCGGAGGCCTCCTACGAGCAGTACTTC
cdr3_aa: CASSLARLAEASYEQYF

v_call: TRBV28
d_call: TRBD1
clone_size: once
j_call: TRBJ2-7
cdr3_nt: TGTGCCAGCGTAACGGGACAGGGCTATGAGCAGTACTTC
cdr3_aa: CASVTGQGYEQYF

v_call: TRBV28
d_call: NA
clone_size: NA
j_call: TRBJ1-1
cdr3_nt: TGTGCCAGCAGTTTGCGGGTTATGAACACTGAAGCTTTCTTT
cdr3_aa: CASSLRVMNTEAFF

v_call: TRBV28
d_call: NA
clone_size: NA
j_call: TRBJ2-7
cdr3_nt: TGTGCCAGCAAAGGTCAAAACTACGAGCAGTACTTC
cdr3_aa: CASKGQNYEQYF

v_call: TRBV5-6
d_call: NA
clone_size: NA
j_call: TRBJ1-2
cdr3_nt: TGTGCCAGCAGCTTCAGGGGTGTAGGTCTAGAACTATGGGGCTACACCTTC
cdr3_aa: CASSFRGVGLELWGYTF

v_call: TRBV2
d_call: TRBD2
clone_size: NA
j_call: TRBJ2-1
cdr3_nt: TGTGCCAGCATTCAACCGAGTGATGCCACCGGGACTAGTAAACTCAGTGAGCAGTTCTTC
cdr3_aa: CASIQPSDATGTSKLSEQFF

v_call: TRBV5-5
d_call: NA
clone_size: NA
j_call: TRBJ2-1
cdr3_nt: TGTGCCAGCAGCTTGGAAAATACAATCTACAATGAGCAGTTCTTC
cdr3_aa: CASSLENTIYNEQFF

v_call: TRBV4-1
d_call: NA
clone_size: NA
j_call: TRBJ1-4
cdr3_nt: TGCGCCAGCAGCCCCATAGTGACCCCGGCGGATGAAAAACTGTTTTTT
cdr3_aa: CASSPIVTPADEKLFF

v_call: TRBV29-1
d_call: TRBD1
clone_size: NA
j_call: TRBJ1-4
cdr3_nt: TGCAGCGTGACGGACAGGGGGCAAGAAAAACTGTTTTTT
cdr3_aa: CSVTDRGQEKLFF

v_call: TRBV2
d_call: NA
clone_size: NA
j_call: TRBJ2-2
cdr3_nt: TGTGCCAGCAGCCCGCCCGGGGGCGGGGAGCTGTTTTTT
cdr3_aa: CASSPPGGGELFF

v_call: TRBV11-2
d_call: NA
clone_size: NA
j_call: TRBJ1-2
cdr3_nt: TGTGCCAGCAGCTTAGATCTAGGGAACTATGGCTACACCTTC
cdr3_aa: CASSLDLGNYGYTF

v_call: TRBV28
d_call: TRBD1
clone_size: NA
j_call: TRBJ1-5
cdr3_nt: TGTGCCAGCAGTTTAATAGGACAGGGGACAAATCAGCCCCAGCATTTT
cdr3_aa: CASSLIGQGTNQPQHF

v_call: TRBV6-1
d_call: NA
clone_size: NA
j_call: TRBJ2-1
cdr3_nt: TGTGCCAGCAGCCGACCCGGGTCCGGGCGCGGGGAGCAGTTCTTC
cdr3_aa: CASSRPGSGRGEQFF